This T cell receptor (beta chain) was obtained from a study of blood T cell repertoires in COVID-19. Recruits, aged 18 to 89 years, lived in 24 US areas. Clinical histories supplied by participants themselves formed the basis of cohort assignment. The CDR3 runs to 15 residues. Germline CDR1 and CDR2: SEHNR and FQNEAQ (reference sequence). J lost 11 bases, V lost 5 bases, and 15 bases had no gene match. Per the authors' pipeline: Reference gene primers were amplified, and this amplification served to estimate nucleated cell counts. This table comes from immunoSEQ multiplex PCR, and its TCRdb copy is limited to in-frame clones, with some not included. D and trimming come from the DNA, and the V and J calls and clone size come from that table. The data contain some 250,000 clones, 91% of them singletons.

The TCR comes from a human donor in a cohort exposed to, infected with or recovered from COVID-19 (not recorded which). The donor label of this sample is uncertain. V usage is TRBV7-9 and J usage is TRBJ1-5, with TRBD1 matching 7 bases. Sequenced input: PBMCs or T cells enriched from blood (not recorded which). CDR3 sequence reads: CASSKEGQSPSAQHF. The CDR3 DNA follows: TGTGCCAGCAGCAAAGAGGGACAGTCTCCTTCGGCCCAGCATTTT. Full variable domain (rest looked up from reference TRBV7-9 and TRBJ1-5): DTGVSQNPRHKITKRGQNVTFRCDPISEHNRLYWYRQTLGQGPEFLTYFQNEAQLEKSRLLSDRFSAERPKGSFSTLEIQRTEQGDSAMYLCASSKEGQSPSAQHFGDGTRLSIL.